This TCR beta chain was obtained from a study of CD8 T cells in Susac syndrome. TEMRA cells were FACS-enriched, and CD8+ and CD4+ T cells were isolated negatively. The CDR3 is made up of 15 amino acids. Trimming shortened V by 1 base and J by 4 bases, and 13 bases separated the two germline ends. The V gene's germline CDR1 is PRHDT and CDR2 FYEKMQ (reference sequence). RNA, at roughly 0.45 to 1 ug, was reverse transcribed with random hexamers. TCR beta CDR3 was amplified by immunoSEQ multiplex PCR. This amplification extended across 54 Vbeta and 13 Jbeta segments. TCRdb ran MiXCR on the immunoSEQ multiplex PCR reads and lists one entry per CDR3 protein. There are 200,000 to 250,000 distinct CDR3 sequences in the sample; around 95% occur only once, and 0.095% lies in the top ten.

This receptor was identified in a human donor with multiple sclerosis. V usage is TRBV13 and J usage is TRBJ2-5; weak D call: TRBD1 (7 bases). The sequencing sample was made of CD4+ T cells from PBMCs. CDR3 loop: CASSLEAGGTETQYF. CDR3 bases: TGTGCCAGCAGCTTAGAGGCAGGGGGGACAGAGACCCAGTACTTC.